The 17 T cell receptor beta chains presented below share a single source sample, sequenced in a study of shared clonotypes between healthy human individuals. TCRdb's copy holds only in-frame clones and misses some; the assay was immunoSEQ multiplex PCR. The sample lists about a million clones; under 80% were seen once. The sequencing input was memory CD4+ T cells sorted from blood. Described subset: CD45RA-negative fraction. These receptors all come from a man between 18 and 29 years old in good health.

The V call is TRBV4-1, the J call TRBJ2-2; 9 bases map to TRBD2. The germline gives CDR1 MGHRA, CDR2 YSYEKL. The trim removed 0 bases at V and 2 bases at J, leaving 4 bases unmatched. The CDR3 length is 17 residues. The CDR3 DNA reads as TGCGCCAGCAGCCAAGATAGCGGGGGAATTAACACCGGGGAGCTGTTTTTT. Translated: CASSQDSGGINTGELFF.

The chain links TRBV14 to TRBJ2-7; 14 nucleotides line up with TRBD2. Germline CDR1 and CDR2: SGHDN and FVKESK. V dropped 8 bases and J dropped 9; count of bases not matched to a gene: 9. The CDR3 length is 14 residues. In nucleotides, the CDR3 is TGTGCCAGCGCCGGGACTAGCGGGAGATTGAGGCAGTACTTC. It codes for CASAGTSGRLRQYF.

This clone was observed a single time. The chain uses TRBV6-1 and TRBJ2-5; a possible D gene is TRBD2 (7 bases). The CDR3 consists of 15 residues. Per the germline V gene, CDR1 is MNHNS and CDR2 is SASEGT. V dropped 0 bases and J dropped 3 bases, with 11 bases sitting between them. The CDR3 reads CASSEAGGREETQYF. CDR3 coding DNA: TGTGCCAGCAGTGAAGCAGGGGGGAGGGAAGAGACCCAGTACTTC.

The genes are TRBV5-6 and TRBJ1-1, with D unresolved. The CDR3 has 15 residues. V was trimmed by 4 bases and J by 6 bases, leaving 19 bases between them. Germline V gene sequence: CDR1 SGHDT, CDR2 YYEEEE. The CDR3 DNA sequence: TGTGCCAGCAGCGACGTACAGATAAGAACATCTGAAGCTTTCTTT. This gives the protein CASSDVQIRTSEAFF.

The V and J genes are TRBV9 and TRBJ2-7; TRBD1 is a possible D gene (6 bases). Germline assignment: CDR1 SGDLS and CDR2 YYNGEE. V lost 4 bases, J lost 3 bases, and 17 bases lay in between. The CDR3 length is 15 residues. The CDR3 region has the DNA TGTGCCAGCAGCCCCCAGGGGCGAACGGGCTACGAGCAGTACTTC. Its protein is CASSPQGRTGYEQYF.

About this clone itself: Within the sample, other DNA sequences also encode this same CDR3. The V and J genes are TRBV5-1 and TRBJ1-3, with D hard to call. Germline V lookup: CDR1 SGHRS, CDR2 YFSETQ. With 2 bases removed from V and 0 bases from J, the gap between germline ends came to 6 bases. The CDR3 loop spans 14 amino acids. The CDR3 coding sequence is TGCGCCAGCAGCTTAGGGTCCTCTGGAAACACCATATATTTT. Translated, it gives CASSLGSSGNTIYF.

The gene calls are TRBV28 and TRBJ2-7; 9 bases align to TRBD2. The CDR3 runs to 15 residues. Trimming at V came to 5 bases and at J to 0 bases, leaving 5 bases not matched to a gene. Per germline, CDR1 MDHEN and CDR2 SYDVKM. The CDR3 DNA reads TGTGCCAGCAGTGGTCCTAGCGGGGTCTCCTACGAGCAGTACTTC. This encodes CASSGPSGVSYEQYF.

This clone was detected once. This chain connects TRBV5-5 to TRBJ1-5; the match to TRBD1 covers 7 bases. The trim removed 4 bases at V and 3 bases at J, leaving 4 bases unmatched. Germline loops: CDR1 SGHKS, CDR2 YYEKEE (reference sequence). The CDR3 has 14 amino acids. CDR3: CASSPGQYNQPQHF. The CDR3 nucleotides read TGTGCCAGCAGCCCGGGACAGTACAATCAGCCCCAGCATTTT.

The chain combines TRBV5-1 with TRBJ1-3, with 7 bases that match TRBD1. Germline V gene data show CDR1 as SGHRS and CDR2 as YFSETQ. The V gene end was trimmed by 2 bases and the J gene end by 2 bases; junction bases not matched to a gene: 1. The CDR3 sequence is 14 residues long. The CDR3 loop reads CASSFQGAGNTIYF. DNA of the CDR3: TGCGCCAGCAGCTTCCAGGGGGCTGGAAACACCATATATTTT. The complete variable domain, with remaining parts taken from reference TRBV5-1 and TRBJ1-3, reads KAGVTQTPRYLIKTRGQQVTLSCSPISGHRSVSWYQQTPGQGLQFLFEYFSETQRNKGNFPGRFSGRQFSNSRSEMNVSTLELGDSALYLCASSFQGAGNTIYFGEGSWLTVV.

Notes on this clone: Other DNA variants within this sample encode the same CDR3. The rearrangement uses TRBV5-1 and TRBJ2-7, with 8 bases aligning to TRBD1. Germline lookup yields CDR1 SGHRS and CDR2 YFSETQ. Losses at the gene ends were 4 bases for V and 4 bases for J; bases not matched to a gene: 4. This CDR3 contains 13 residues. CDR3 nucleotide sequence: TGCGCCAGCAGCCTGGACAGGGCTTACGAGCAGTACTTC. Amino acids: CASSLDRAYEQYF.

The chain carries TRBV5-6 and TRBJ2-1; 8 positions match TRBD2. CDR1 and CDR2 from the germline V gene are SGHDT and YYEEEE. CDR3 length equals 18 residues. Unmatched junction bases numbered 12, after V lost 0 bases and J lost 4 bases. CDR3: CASSLVGGGPRWYNEQFF. CDR3 in DNA: TGTGCCAGCAGCTTGGTAGGCGGGGGGCCCCGGTGGTACAATGAGCAGTTCTTC.

This clone was found many times. V is TRBV10-3 and J is TRBJ1-2; D not certain. CDR3 length equals 13 residues. Deletions cut 9 bases from V and 4 bases from J, with 15 bases between. CDR1 ENHRY and CDR2 SYGVKD come from the germline V gene. CDR3: CAIQPDGPYGYTF. In DNA form, the CDR3 reads TGTGCCATTCAACCAGACGGCCCCTATGGCTACACCTTC.

The V and J genes are TRBV28 and TRBJ1-1; 12 bases align to TRBD1. V trimming: 6 bases; J trimming: 2 bases; junction bases outside the gene matches: 7. Germline-derived CDR1 and CDR2 are MDHEN and SYDVKM. The CDR3 sequence is 16 residues long. The chain's CDR3 is CASSPLGQGANTEAFF. As DNA, the CDR3 is TGTGCCAGCAGCCCTCTGGGACAGGGGGCAAACACTGAAGCTTTCTTT.

As DNA, the CDR3 is TGTGCCAGCTCAGAAATGGGTCTAGCGGGAGTAAAACTCTACGAGCAGTACTTC. As protein: CASSEMGLAGVKLYEQYF. The J gene is TRBJ2-7, the V gene TRBV18, with 10 bases fitting TRBD2. Germline V lookup: CDR1 KGHSH, CDR2 LQKENI. V gave up 5 bases and J gave up 3 bases; unmatched junction bases: 16. The length of the CDR3 is 18 residues.

The chain links TRBV7-8 to TRBJ2-3, with 7 nucleotides matching TRBD2. This CDR3 region has 15 residues. Trimming removed 5 bases from V and 0 bases from J; junction bases left unmatched: 5. Per germline, CDR1 SGHVS and CDR2 FQNEAQ. This CDR3 reads CASSIGGTSTDTQYF. CDR3 sequence (DNA): TGTGCCAGCAGCATCGGGGGGACTAGCACAGATACGCAGTATTTT. Looking up the rest from reference TRBV7-8 and TRBJ2-3 gives the full variable domain: GAGVSQSPRYKVAKRGQDVALRCDPISGHVSLFWYQQALGQGPEFLTYFQNEAQLDKSGLPSDRFFAERPEGSVSTLKIQRTQQEDSAVYLCASSIGGTSTDTQYFGPGTRLTVL.

This sequence joins TRBV18 and TRBJ1-6; 9 bases line up with TRBD1. The junction had 16 bases not matched to a gene; V was cut back by 3 bases and J by 7 bases. CDR3 length equals 19 residues. CDR1 KGHSH and CDR2 LQKENI come from the germline V gene. CDR3 coding DNA: TGTGCCAGCTCACCGACACAGGGGGCAGCCCGCACCCGAAATTCACCCCTCCACTTT. Translating it yields CASSPTQGAARTRNSPLHF.

The CDR3 DNA follows: TGTGCCAGCAGCTTGGGGGAGGCGGTGAGCACTGAAGCTTTCTTT. Residues: CASSLGEAVSTEAFF. The V and J genes are TRBV11-2 and TRBJ1-1, with D perhaps TRBD1 (5 bases). The CDR3 sequence is 15 residues long. V was trimmed by 3 bases and J by 4 bases, leaving 15 bases between them. Germline V gives CDR1 SGHAT, CDR2 FQNNGV. Supplemented by reference TRBV11-2 and TRBJ1-1, the full variable domain reads EAGVAQSPRYKIIEKRQSVAFWCNPISGHATLYWYQQILGQGPKLLIQFQNNGVVDDSQLPKDRFSAERLKGVDSTLKIQPAKLEDSAVYLCASSLGEAVSTEAFFGQGTRLTVV.